These 14 T cell receptor beta chains were sequenced from one sample in a study of Ad26.COV2.S vaccination and SARS-CoV-2 variants. Indicated treatment: 19 received Ad26.COV2.S at low or high dose, single or two shots; about 5 received placebo; per-sample allocation not given. Collection of the samples took place on day 63 after the first injection of vaccine or placebo. TCRdb keeps only in-frame clones here, not all; method: immunoSEQ multiplex PCR. The profile shows roughly 680,000 clones, around 92% of them singletons. Sequenced here: peripheral blood, sampled in a trial of Ad26.COV2.S vaccine versus placebo. Receptors were obtained from a person aged 18-65 years who received the Ad26.COV2.S COVID-19 vaccine or a placebo.

V gene TRBV30 combines with J gene TRBJ2-7; no clear D gene. The V gene's germline CDR1 is GTSNPN and CDR2 SVGIG (reference sequence). The CDR3 is made up of 13 amino acids. V lost 1 base to trimming and J lost 4 bases, with 11 bases between them. The CDR3 region is CAWSGTPLYEQYF. For the CDR3, the DNA is TGTGCCTGGAGTGGGACCCCCTTGTACGAGCAGTACTTC.

The chain joins TRBV9 to TRBJ2-1, with TRBD1 as a possible D gene (6 bases). CDR1 is SGDLS, CDR2 YYNGEE, per germline. The CDR3 length is 16 residues. V was cut by 3 bases and J by 5 bases, with 18 bases left in between. The CDR3 sequence: CASSALGARTDNEQFF. CDR3 DNA sequence: TGTGCCAGCAGCGCCCTTGGGGCGAGGACAGACAATGAGCAGTTCTTC.

The chain uses TRBV19 and TRBJ2-2; D not certain. Trimming left V 3 bases short and J 5 bases short, with 10 bases between. Germline values: CDR1 LNHDA, CDR2 SQIVND (reference sequence). CDR3 size: 14 residues. The CDR3 region is CASSMGLVTGELFF. CDR3 DNA sequence: TGTGCCAGTAGTATGGGGTTAGTTACCGGGGAGCTGTTTTTT.

The chain is built from TRBV19 and TRBJ1-5; D not resolved. The CDR3 is 12 amino acids. CDR1 and CDR2 (germline): LNHDA, SQIVND (reference sequence). Trimming left V 8 bases short and J 5 bases short, with 10 bases between. The CDR3 DNA follows: TGTGCCAGTGGGGATGTGGATCAGCCCCAGCATTTT. Translation: CASGDVDQPQHF. The whole variable domain, filled in from reference TRBV19 and TRBJ1-5, reads DGGITQSPKYLFRKEGQNVTLSCEQNLNHDAMYWYRQDPGQGLRLIYYSQIVNDFQKGDIAEGYSVSREKKESFPLTVTSAQKNPTAFYLCASGDVDQPQHFGDGTRLSIL.

The rearrangement joins TRBV15 to TRBJ2-7; tentatively, D is TRBD2 (6 bases). The V gene lost 8 bases and the J gene lost 6 bases, with 11 bases spanning the gap. Germline V lookup: CDR1 LNHNV, CDR2 YYDKDF (reference sequence). CDR3 size: 11 residues. Here the CDR3 DNA reads TGTGCCACCCGGGGACTCGGCGAGCAGTACTTC. It translates to CATRGLGEQYF.

The J gene is TRBJ1-1, the V gene TRBV30; 9 nucleotides align to TRBD1. Per the germline V gene, CDR1 is GTSNPN and CDR2 is SVGIG (reference sequence). Trimming cost V 0 bases and J 10 bases; bases outside gene matches: 12. The CDR3 extends over 15 amino acids. DNA of the CDR3: TGTGCCTGGAGTGTACCGGGACAGGGAAAGGAGGTAGCTTTCTTT. Translating it yields CAWSVPGQGKEVAFF.

J is TRBJ2-5 and V is TRBV15; 9 nucleotides align to TRBD1. This CDR3 spans 16 amino acids. The germline V gene encodes CDR1 LNHNV and CDR2 YYDKDF (reference sequence). J lost 5 bases, V lost 3 bases, and 10 bases had no gene match. The CDR3 sequence: CATSRPVDRGRETQYF. The CDR3 region has the DNA TGTGCCACCAGCAGGCCTGTCGACAGGGGGAGGGAGACCCAGTACTTC. The variable domain in full, completed from reference TRBV15 and TRBJ2-5, reads DAMVIQNPRYQVTQFGKPVTLSCSQTLNHNVMYWYQQKSSQAPKLLFHYYDKDFNNEADTPDNFQSRRPNTSFCFLDIRSPGLGDTAMYLCATSRPVDRGRETQYFGPGTRLLVL.

The chain has TRBV19 and TRBJ2-1; possibly TRBD2 for D (6 bases). With 2 bases removed from V and 9 bases from J, the gap between germline ends came to 14 bases. This CDR3 contains 14 residues. Germline CDR1 LNHDA, CDR2 SQIVND (reference sequence). The CDR3 DNA sequence: TGTGCCAGTAGTATAAGACTAGAGGGGCTTGAGCAGTTCTTC. This codes for CASSIRLEGLEQFF.

V is TRBV7-8 and J is TRBJ2-1; 10 nucleotides align to TRBD2. This CDR3 spans 15 amino acids. CDR1 SGHVS and CDR2 FQNEAQ come from the germline V gene. The J segment lost 7 bases and the V segment lost 3 bases, leaving 6 bases of the junction unmatched. In DNA form, the CDR3 reads TGTGCCAGCAGCTTCTACCCTAGCGGGAGTAATGAGCAGTTCTTC. It is translated as CASSFYPSGSNEQFF.

This chain joins TRBV7-3 and TRBJ2-3, with 9 bases identical to TRBD2. J was trimmed by 3 bases and V by 4 bases; bases with no gene match: 8. Germline V gene sequence: CDR1 SGHTA, CDR2 FQGTGA. CDR3 length equals 16 residues. CDR3 protein: CASSSSAGGTTDTQYF. Here the CDR3 DNA reads TGTGCCAGCAGCTCTTCAGCGGGGGGCACTACAGATACGCAGTATTTT.

The V call is TRBV2, the J call TRBJ2-5, with a tentative D call TRBD2 (6 bases). Germline assignment: CDR1 SNHLY and CDR2 FYNNEI. This CDR3 contains 13 residues. Trimming left V 10 bases short and J 5 bases short, with 17 bases between. This CDR3 reads CATSPGVWETQYF. The CDR3 DNA follows: TGTGCCACCTCCCCGGGGGTTTGGGAGACCCAGTACTTC.

The V call is TRBV3-1 (or the pseudogene TRBV3-2), the J call TRBJ2-2; TRBD2 aligns across 7 bases. Per the germline V gene, CDR1 is LGHDT and CDR2 is YNNKEL (reference sequence). The CDR3 totals 17 residues. Losses at the gene ends were 0 bases for V and 0 bases for J; bases not matched to a gene: 4. The CDR3 protein is CASSQEASGANTGELFF. The CDR3 coding sequence is TGTGCCAGCAGCCAAGAAGCTAGCGGAGCGAACACCGGGGAGCTGTTTTTT.

The gene calls are TRBV10-1 and TRBJ2-2; D possibly corresponds to TRBD2 (6 bases). There are 15 residues in the CDR3. The germline V gene encodes CDR1 WNHNN and CDR2 SYGVQD (reference sequence). Trimming took 7 bases from V and 1 from J, leaving 13 bases between them. CDR3 protein: CASTGLSGNTGELFF. Written as DNA, the CDR3 is TGCGCCAGCACGGGCCTTAGCGGGAACACCGGGGAGCTGTTTTTT.

The chain joins TRBV6-5 to TRBJ2-5, with D possibly matching TRBD1 (5 bases). This CDR3 has 12 amino acids. Germline CDR1 reads MNHEY; CDR2 reads SVGAGI. V was pared by 5 bases and J by 4 bases, with 8 bases between. DNA of the CDR3: TGTGCCAGCAGTCCCCAGGGAGAGACCCAGTACTTC. Its protein product is CASSPQGETQYF.